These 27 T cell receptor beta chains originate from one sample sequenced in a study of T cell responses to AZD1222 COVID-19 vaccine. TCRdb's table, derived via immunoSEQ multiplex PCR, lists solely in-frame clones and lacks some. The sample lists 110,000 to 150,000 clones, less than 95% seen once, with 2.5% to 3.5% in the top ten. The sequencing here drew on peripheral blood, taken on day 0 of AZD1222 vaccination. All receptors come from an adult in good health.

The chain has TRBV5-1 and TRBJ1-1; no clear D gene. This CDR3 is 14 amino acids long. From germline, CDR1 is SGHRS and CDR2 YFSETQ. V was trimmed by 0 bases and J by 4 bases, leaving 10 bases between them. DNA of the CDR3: TGCGCCAGCAGCTTGGAAGCAGGAGGCACTGAAGCTTTCTTT. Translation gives CASSLEAGGTEAFF.

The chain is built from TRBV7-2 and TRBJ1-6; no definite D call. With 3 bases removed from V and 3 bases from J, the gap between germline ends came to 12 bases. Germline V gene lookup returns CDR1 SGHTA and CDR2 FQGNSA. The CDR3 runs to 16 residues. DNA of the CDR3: TGTGCCAGCAGCTTCCCCTCCCTCGGCTATAATTCACCCCTCCACTTT. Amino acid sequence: CASSFPSLGYNSPLHF.

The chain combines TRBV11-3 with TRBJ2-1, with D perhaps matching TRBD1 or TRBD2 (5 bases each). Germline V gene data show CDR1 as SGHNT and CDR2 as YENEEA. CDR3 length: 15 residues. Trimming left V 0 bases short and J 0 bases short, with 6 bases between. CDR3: CASSLEGTSYNEQFF. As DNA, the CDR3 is TGTGCCAGCAGCTTAGAAGGGACCTCCTACAATGAGCAGTTCTTC.

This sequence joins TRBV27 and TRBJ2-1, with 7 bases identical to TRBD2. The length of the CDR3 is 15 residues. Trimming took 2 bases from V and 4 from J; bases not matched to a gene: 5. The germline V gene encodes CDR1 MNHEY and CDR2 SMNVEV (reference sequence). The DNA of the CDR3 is TGTGCCAGCAGTTTAACGACTAGCCAGTACAATGAGCAGTTCTTC. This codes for CASSLTTSQYNEQFF.

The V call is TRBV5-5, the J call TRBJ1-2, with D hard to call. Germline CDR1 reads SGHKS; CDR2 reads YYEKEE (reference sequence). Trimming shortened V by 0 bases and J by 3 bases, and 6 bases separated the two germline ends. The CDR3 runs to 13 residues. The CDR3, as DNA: TGTGCCAGCAGCTTGGGAAGTGACTATGGCTACACCTTC. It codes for CASSLGSDYGYTF.

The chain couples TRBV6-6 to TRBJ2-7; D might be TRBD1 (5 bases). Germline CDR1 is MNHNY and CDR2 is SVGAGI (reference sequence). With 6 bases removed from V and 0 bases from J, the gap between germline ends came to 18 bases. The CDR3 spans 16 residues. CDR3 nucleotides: TGTGCCAGCAGGACCTATCAGGGCAGGAGCTCCTACGAGCAGTACTTC. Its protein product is CASRTYQGRSSYEQYF.

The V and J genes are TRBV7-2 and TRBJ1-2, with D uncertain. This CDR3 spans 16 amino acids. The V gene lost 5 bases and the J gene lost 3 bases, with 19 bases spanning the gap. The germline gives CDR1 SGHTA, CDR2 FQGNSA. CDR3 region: CASSPDSRRRHYGYTF. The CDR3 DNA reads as TGTGCCAGCAGCCCCGATTCCCGAAGGCGCCACTATGGCTACACCTTC.

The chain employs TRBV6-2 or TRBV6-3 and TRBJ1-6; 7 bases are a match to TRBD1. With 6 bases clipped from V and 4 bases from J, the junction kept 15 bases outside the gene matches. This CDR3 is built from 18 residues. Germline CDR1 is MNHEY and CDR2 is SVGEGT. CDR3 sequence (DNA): TGTGCCAGCAGCACCCGGGACAGCCGGAGTTTTTATAATTCACCCCTCCACTTT. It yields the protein CASSTRDSRSFYNSPLHF.

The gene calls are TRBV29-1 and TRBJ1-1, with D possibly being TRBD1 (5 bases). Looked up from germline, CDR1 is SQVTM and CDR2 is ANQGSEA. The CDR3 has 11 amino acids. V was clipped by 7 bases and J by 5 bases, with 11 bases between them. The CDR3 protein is CSGQGVTEAFF. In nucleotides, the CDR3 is TGCAGCGGCCAAGGGGTGACTGAAGCTTTCTTT.

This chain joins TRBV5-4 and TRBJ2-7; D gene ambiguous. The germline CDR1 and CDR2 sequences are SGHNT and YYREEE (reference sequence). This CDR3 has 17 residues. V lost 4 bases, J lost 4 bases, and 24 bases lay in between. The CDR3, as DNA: TGTGCCAGCAGCCCCGTCCCCCCAAGGATATTCGGGTACGAGCAGTACTTC. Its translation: CASSPVPPRIFGYEQYF.

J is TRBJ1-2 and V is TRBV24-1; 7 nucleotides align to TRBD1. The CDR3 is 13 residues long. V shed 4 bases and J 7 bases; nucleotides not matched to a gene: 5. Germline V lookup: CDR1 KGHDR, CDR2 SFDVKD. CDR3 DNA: TGTGCCACCAGTGAAGGGGGCCGCCCTGGCTACACCTTC. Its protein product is CATSEGGRPGYTF.

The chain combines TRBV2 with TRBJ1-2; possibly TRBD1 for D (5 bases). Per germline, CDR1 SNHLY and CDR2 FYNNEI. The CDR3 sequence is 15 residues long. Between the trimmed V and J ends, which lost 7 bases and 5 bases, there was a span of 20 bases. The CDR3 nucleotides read TGTGCCAGCACCGAAGCGGGGAGGGGAATGTATGGCTACACCTTC. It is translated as CASTEAGRGMYGYTF.

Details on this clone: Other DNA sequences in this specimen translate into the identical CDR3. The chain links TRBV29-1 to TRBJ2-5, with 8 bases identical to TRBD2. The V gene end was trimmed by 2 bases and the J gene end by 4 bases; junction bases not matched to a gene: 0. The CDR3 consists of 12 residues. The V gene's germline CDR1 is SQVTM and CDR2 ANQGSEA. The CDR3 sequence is CSVERGGETQYF. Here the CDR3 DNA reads TGCAGCGTTGAACGGGGGGGAGAGACCCAGTACTTC.

DNA of the CDR3: TGTGCCAGCAGTTTAAGACAGGGGTTTATCTATGGCTACACCTTC. As protein: CASSLRQGFIYGYTF. This chain connects TRBV28 to TRBJ1-2; 8 bases fit TRBD1. J was trimmed by 4 bases and V by 2 bases; bases with no gene match: 6. Germline-derived CDR1 and CDR2 are MDHEN and SYDVKM. This CDR3 spans 15 amino acids.

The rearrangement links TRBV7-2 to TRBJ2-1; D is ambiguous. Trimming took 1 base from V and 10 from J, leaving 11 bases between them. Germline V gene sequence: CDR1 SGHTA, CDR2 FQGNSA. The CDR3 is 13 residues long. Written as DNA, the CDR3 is TGTGCCAGCAGCTTAGGACTGAGCCGCGAGCAGTTCTTC. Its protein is CASSLGLSREQFF.

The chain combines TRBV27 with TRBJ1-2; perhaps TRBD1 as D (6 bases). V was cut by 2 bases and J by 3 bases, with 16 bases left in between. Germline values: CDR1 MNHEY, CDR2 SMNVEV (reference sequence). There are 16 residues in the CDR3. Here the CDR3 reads CASSLGGAGDYYGYTF. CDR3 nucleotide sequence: TGTGCCAGCAGTTTAGGGGGGGCGGGGGATTACTATGGCTACACCTTC.

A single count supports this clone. Here the CDR3 reads CASSSGQRYGQPQHF. The CDR3 DNA follows: TGTGCCAGCAGCTCCGGACAGCGATACGGACAGCCCCAGCATTTT. The chain is built from TRBV7-8 and TRBJ1-5; maybe TRBD1 (6 bases). Trimming removed 4 bases from V and 7 bases from J, with 17 bases in between. This CDR3 contains 15 residues. Germline lookup yields CDR1 SGHVS and CDR2 FQNEAQ.

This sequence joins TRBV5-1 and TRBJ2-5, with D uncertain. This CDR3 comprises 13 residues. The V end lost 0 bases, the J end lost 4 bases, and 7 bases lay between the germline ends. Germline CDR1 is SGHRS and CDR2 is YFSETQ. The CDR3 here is CASSLARPETQYF. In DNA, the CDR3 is TGCGCCAGCAGCTTGGCTCGGCCAGAGACCCAGTACTTC.

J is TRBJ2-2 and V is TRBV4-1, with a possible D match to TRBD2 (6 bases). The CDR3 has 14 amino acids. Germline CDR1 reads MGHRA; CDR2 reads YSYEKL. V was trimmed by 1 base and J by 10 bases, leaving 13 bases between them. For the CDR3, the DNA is TGCGCCAGCAGCCAAGGCGGGATCTTAAAGGAGCTGTTTTTT. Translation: CASSQGGILKELFF.

CDR3 protein: CASTRHSNQPQHF. The CDR3 nucleotides are TGTGCCAGCACCCGACATAGCAATCAGCCCCAGCATTTT. V is TRBV28 and J is TRBJ1-5; D call uncertain. The CDR3 length is 13 residues. Germline V gene data show CDR1 as MDHEN and CDR2 as SYDVKM. Trimming shortened V by 7 bases and J by 0 bases, and 7 bases separated the two germline ends.

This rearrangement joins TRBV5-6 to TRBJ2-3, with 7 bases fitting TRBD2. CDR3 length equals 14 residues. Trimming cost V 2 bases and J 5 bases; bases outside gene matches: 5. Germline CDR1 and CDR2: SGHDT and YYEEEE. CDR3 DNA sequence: TGTGCCAGCAGCTTCGGACTAGTTGGAGATACGCAGTATTTT. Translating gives CASSFGLVGDTQYF.

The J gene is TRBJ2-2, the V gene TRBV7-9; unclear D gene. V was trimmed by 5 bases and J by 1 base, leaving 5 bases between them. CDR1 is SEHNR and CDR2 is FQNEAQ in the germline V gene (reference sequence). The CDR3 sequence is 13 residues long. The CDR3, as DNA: TGTGCCAGCAGCCCCGTGAACACCGGGGAGCTGTTTTTT. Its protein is CASSPVNTGELFF. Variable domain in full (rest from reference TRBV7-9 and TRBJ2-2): DTGVSQNPRHKITKRGQNVTFRCDPISEHNRLYWYRQTLGQGPEFLTYFQNEAQLEKSRLLSDRFSAERPKGSFSTLEIQRTEQGDSAMYLCASSPVNTGELFFGEGSRLTVL.

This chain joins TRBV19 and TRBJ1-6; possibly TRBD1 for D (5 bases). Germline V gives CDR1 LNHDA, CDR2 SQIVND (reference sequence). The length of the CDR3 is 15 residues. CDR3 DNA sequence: TGTGCTACGGGGGGACGGGGCTCCTATAATTCACCCCTCCACTTT. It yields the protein CATGGRGSYNSPLHF.

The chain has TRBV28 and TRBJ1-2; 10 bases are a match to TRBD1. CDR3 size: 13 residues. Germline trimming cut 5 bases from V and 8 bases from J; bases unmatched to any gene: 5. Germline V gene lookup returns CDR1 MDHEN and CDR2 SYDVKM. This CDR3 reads CASSLGTGEGYTF. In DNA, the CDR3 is TGTGCCAGCAGTCTAGGGACAGGGGAGGGCTACACCTTC.

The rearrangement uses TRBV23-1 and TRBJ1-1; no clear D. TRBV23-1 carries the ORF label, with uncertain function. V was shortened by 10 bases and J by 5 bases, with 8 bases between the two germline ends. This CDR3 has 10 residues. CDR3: CANLGTEAFF. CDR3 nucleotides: TGCGCCAACTTAGGGACTGAAGCTTTCTTT.

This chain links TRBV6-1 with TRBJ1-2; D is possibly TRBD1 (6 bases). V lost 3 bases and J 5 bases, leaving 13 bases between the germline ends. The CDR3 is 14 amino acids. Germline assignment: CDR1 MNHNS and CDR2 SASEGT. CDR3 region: CASSETGRRYGYTF. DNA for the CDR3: TGTGCCAGCAGTGAGACAGGTCGGAGGTATGGCTACACCTTC.

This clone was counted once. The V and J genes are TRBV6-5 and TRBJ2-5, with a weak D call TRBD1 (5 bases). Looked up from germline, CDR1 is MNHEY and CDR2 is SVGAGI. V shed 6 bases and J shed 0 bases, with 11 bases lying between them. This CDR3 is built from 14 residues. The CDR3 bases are TGTGCCAGCAGAGACTGGACAAACCAAGAGACCCAGTACTTC. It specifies CASRDWTNQETQYF.